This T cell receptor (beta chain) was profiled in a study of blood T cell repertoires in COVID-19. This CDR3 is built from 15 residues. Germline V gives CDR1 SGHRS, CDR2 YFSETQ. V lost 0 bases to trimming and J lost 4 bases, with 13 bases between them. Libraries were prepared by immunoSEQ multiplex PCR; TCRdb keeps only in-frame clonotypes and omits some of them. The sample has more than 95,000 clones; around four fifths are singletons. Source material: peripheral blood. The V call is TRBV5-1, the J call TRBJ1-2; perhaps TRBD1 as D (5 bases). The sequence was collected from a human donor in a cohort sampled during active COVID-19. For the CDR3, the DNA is TGCGCCAGCAGCTTGGAAGGGGATGGAATCTATGGCTACACCTTC. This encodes CASSLEGDGIYGYTF.